One sample yielded the 23 T cell receptor beta chains listed below, sequenced in a study of T cells in Graves' hyperthyroidism and ophthalmopathy (dated by TCRdb to about 2019). The library was prepared using multiplex PCR. For sequencing, an Illumina HiSeq 2000 was employed. The TCR beta CDR3 regions were amplified from RNA transcripts. A first-round RT-PCR of the TCR CDR3 used the HTBI primer set with the Qiagen OneStep RT-PCR kit. The raw public reads went through TCRdb reprocessing: fastp at Q25, MiXCR clone calling, in-frame beta chains kept. Every CDR3 protein is listed once, alongside the most common genes and DNA of its rows. In this sample the table shows approximately 640,000 distinct CDR3 sequences, around 16% of which occur a single time. In total, the top ten clones hold 15% to 17% of the sample. The sequencing sample was made of blood. These receptors came from a man aged 45-60 years with Graves' hyperthyroidism.

This clonotype was detected only a few times. The chain has TRBV20-1 and TRBJ1-2; D is ambiguous. Germline loops: CDR1 DFQATT, CDR2 SNEGSKA (reference sequence). Trimming left V 5 bases short and J 8 bases short, with 18 bases between. This CDR3 comprises 13 residues. CDR3 coding DNA: TGCAGTGCTGTGCTGCCCGGGAATGGGGGCTACACCTTC. Its protein is CSAVLPGNGGYTF.

The sample holds many counts of this clonotype. This chain uses TRBV3-1 with TRBJ1-1, with D unclear. Germline V CDR1 and CDR2: LGHDT, YNNKEL (reference sequence). This CDR3 spans 13 amino acids. The germline V and J ends were trimmed by 4 bases and 4 bases, with 10 bases remaining between them. The CDR3 sequence: CASSRSFSTEAFF. Here the CDR3 DNA reads TGTGCCAGCAGCCGATCATTCAGCACTGAAGCTTTCTTT.

The chain links TRBV3-1 to TRBJ2-2; a possible D gene is TRBD2 (5 bases). The CDR3 is made up of 14 amino acids. In germline, CDR1 is LGHDT, CDR2 YNNKEL (reference sequence). V lost 4 bases and J lost 2, with 8 bases in between. The CDR3 DNA reads TGTGCCAGCAGCCGCCGGGGTAACACCGGGGAGCTGTTTTTT. It translates to CASSRRGNTGELFF.

This clonotype was observed at least ten times. This rearrangement joins TRBV18 to TRBJ2-2; D is perhaps TRBD1 or TRBD2 (6 bases each). The germline V gene has CDR1 KGHSH and CDR2 LQKENI. V lost 1 base and J 1 base, leaving 10 bases between the germline ends. The CDR3 length is 16 residues. CDR3 region: CASSPRGALNTGELFF. The CDR3 region has the DNA TGTGCCAGCTCACCACGGGGGGCGCTGAACACCGGGGAGCTGTTTTTT.

This clonotype was recorded at least ten times. The chain couples TRBV20-1 to TRBJ2-1; 8 bases are a match to TRBD2. Trimming at V came to 1 base and at J to 4 bases, leaving 6 bases not matched to a gene. The CDR3 loop spans 15 amino acids. Per the germline V gene, CDR1 is DFQATT and CDR2 is SNEGSKA (reference sequence). CDR3 in DNA: TGCAGTGCTAGAGCGAGTAGCGGGACGTACAATGAGCAGTTCTTC. This encodes CSARASSGTYNEQFF.

This clonotype was recorded a few times. The V and J genes are TRBV6-1 and TRBJ1-1; 8 nucleotides match TRBD1. Germline V lookup: CDR1 MNHNS, CDR2 SASEGT. After removal of 7 bases from V and 0 bases from J, the junction contained 7 bases not matched to a gene. The CDR3 loop spans 15 amino acids. CDR3 in amino acids: CASKNGQGMNTEAFF. In nucleotides, the CDR3 is TGTGCCAGCAAAAATGGACAGGGTATGAACACTGAAGCTTTCTTT.

This clonotype has at least ten counts. The chain is built from TRBV30 and TRBJ2-2; possibly TRBD1 for D (5 bases). The V gene lost 3 bases and the J gene lost 7 bases, with 18 bases spanning the gap. The length of the CDR3 is 15 residues. The germline gives CDR1 GTSNPN, CDR2 SVGIG (reference sequence). CDR3 amino acids: CAWRNWRLRGGELFF. The CDR3 DNA follows: TGTGCCTGGAGAAACTGGCGGTTAAGGGGCGGGGAGCTGTTTTTT.

There are many counts of this clonotype. The chain has TRBV28 and TRBJ1-5; unclear D gene. The germline V and J ends were trimmed by 5 bases and 5 bases, with 19 bases remaining between them. This CDR3 region has 16 residues. Germline loops: CDR1 MDHEN, CDR2 SYDVKM. The CDR3 here is CASSPLRFLEDQPQHF. The CDR3 nucleotides read TGTGCCAGCAGTCCGCTCCGGTTCCTTGAGGATCAGCCCCAGCATTTT.

This clonotype was counted between two and nine times. The V gene is TRBV7-9, the J gene TRBJ2-5; D possibly corresponds to TRBD1 (6 bases). The germline V gene has CDR1 SEHNR and CDR2 FQNEAQ (reference sequence). The CDR3 is 16 amino acids. Trimming took 2 bases from V and 4 from J, leaving 17 bases between them. CDR3 DNA sequence: TGTGCCAGCAGCTTATTGGAGAGGGGGTGGCGAGAGACCCAGTACTTC. This codes for CASSLLERGWRETQYF.

This chain joins TRBV9 and TRBJ1-2, with 8 bases fitting TRBD1. This CDR3 contains 16 residues. Germline V gene lookup returns CDR1 SGDLS and CDR2 YYNGEE. The J segment lost 4 bases and the V segment lost 3 bases, leaving 11 bases of the junction unmatched. CDR3 region: CASSGSWDRRSYGYTF. CDR3 sequence (DNA): TGTGCCAGCAGCGGATCCTGGGACAGGCGGAGCTATGGCTACACCTTC.

This chain connects TRBV12-3 or TRBV12-4 to TRBJ2-5, with TRBD2 identical over 8 bases. The CDR3 consists of 17 residues. Trimming took 1 base from V and 5 from J; bases not matched to a gene: 12. The CDR3 is CASSLGLAGLGGETQYF. For the CDR3, the DNA is TGTGCCAGCAGTTTAGGGCTAGCGGGCCTAGGGGGGGAGACCCAGTACTTC.

This clonotype was observed many times. The chain combines TRBV12-3 or TRBV12-4 with TRBJ2-7, with 8 bases lining up with TRBD2. The V gene end was trimmed by 6 bases and the J gene end by 0 bases; junction bases not matched to a gene: 7. This CDR3 is built from 15 residues. CDR3 protein: CASSLGLVVSYEQYF. The DNA for the CDR3 is TGTGCCAGCAGCCTGGGACTAGTCGTCTCCTACGAGCAGTACTTC.

The table lists this clonotype with a few counts. The V call is TRBV6-1, the J call TRBJ2-2; D possibly matches TRBD1 or TRBD2 (5 bases each). The germline CDR1 and CDR2 sequences are MNHNS and SASEGT. This CDR3 comprises 15 residues. The V gene lost 3 bases and the J gene lost 6 bases, with 14 bases spanning the gap. The CDR3 sequence is CASSELFGGSGELFF. The CDR3 DNA sequence: TGTGCCAGCAGTGAGTTGTTTGGGGGATCCGGGGAGCTGTTTTTT.

The rearrangement joins TRBV18 to TRBJ2-1; 14 bases map to TRBD2. CDR1 is KGHSH and CDR2 is LQKENI in the germline V gene. The trim removed 3 bases at V and 9 bases at J, leaving 7 bases unmatched. The CDR3 loop spans 16 amino acids. CDR3 DNA: TGTGCCAGCTCACCCGGACTAGCGGGAGGAATAGGTGAGCAGTTCTTC. Translation: CASSPGLAGGIGEQFF.

This clonotype was observed many times. The chain links TRBV28 to TRBJ1-3; D might be TRBD1 (5 bases). CDR1 is MDHEN and CDR2 is SYDVKM in the germline V gene. V dropped 5 bases and J dropped 0 bases, with 23 bases sitting between them. CDR3 size: 19 residues. The CDR3 bases are TGTGCCAGCAGTCTGCCTTTTTACCGGACAAGCAGCTCTGGAAACACCATATATTTT. This gives the protein CASSLPFYRTSSSGNTIYF.

The chain has TRBV9 and TRBJ1-4, with TRBD1 matching 8 bases. The CDR3 is 15 amino acids. Trimming at V came to 2 bases and at J to 0 bases, leaving 0 bases not matched to a gene. The germline V gene encodes CDR1 SGDLS and CDR2 YYNGEE. In DNA form, the CDR3 reads TGTGCCAGCAGCGTGGGACAGGCAACTAATGAAAAACTGTTTTTT. This translates into CASSVGQATNEKLFF.

Only a few counts were recorded for this clonotype. The chain employs TRBV5-1 and TRBJ1-2; TRBD1 is a possible D gene (5 bases). The CDR3 has 12 residues. CDR1 is SGHRS and CDR2 is YFSETQ in the germline V gene. V lost 5 bases and J 6 bases, leaving 11 bases between the germline ends. Here the CDR3 reads CASRPGGDGYTF. For the CDR3, the DNA is TGCGCCAGCAGGCCGGGGGGAGATGGCTACACCTTC. Full variable domain (missing parts from reference TRBV5-1 and TRBJ1-2): KAGVTQTPRYLIKTRGQQVTLSCSPISGHRSVSWYQQTPGQGLQFLFEYFSETQRNKGNFPGRFSGRQFSNSRSEMNVSTLELGDSALYLCASRPGGDGYTFGSGTRLTVV.

This clonotype was picked up many times. The chain has TRBV20-1 and TRBJ2-7, with 14 bases that match TRBD2. This CDR3 is 15 amino acids long. After removal of 6 bases from V and 3 bases from J, the junction contained 7 bases not matched to a gene. From germline, CDR1 is DFQATT and CDR2 SNEGSKA (reference sequence). DNA for the CDR3: TGCAGTGCCCCCATCGGGACTAGCGGGAGCTACGAGCAGTACTTC. It yields the protein CSAPIGTSGSYEQYF.

This clonotype came up a few times. The V call is TRBV5-1, the J call TRBJ1-4, with D possibly TRBD1 on 6 matching bases. Trimming took 4 bases from V and 3 from J, leaving 25 bases between them. Germline CDR1 SGHRS, CDR2 YFSETQ. The CDR3 has 19 residues. This CDR3 reads CASSPDNRDNSFSNEKLFF. CDR3 DNA: TGCGCCAGCAGCCCGGACAACAGGGATAATTCCTTTTCTAATGAAAAACTGTTTTTT.

The rearrangement uses TRBV6-5 and TRBJ2-7; weak D call: TRBD1 (6 bases). Germline CDR1 and CDR2: MNHEY and SVGAGI. The V gene lost 4 bases and the J gene lost 0 bases, with 13 bases spanning the gap. There are 15 residues in the CDR3. The CDR3 here is CASSSRRDTSYEQYF. The CDR3 DNA follows: TGTGCCAGCAGTTCTCGCCGGGACACCTCCTACGAGCAGTACTTC.

This clonotype came up many times. This chain connects TRBV3-1 to TRBJ1-4, with no clear D. V was shortened by 0 bases and J by 0 bases, with 5 bases between the two germline ends. The CDR3 sequence is 15 residues long. Germline lookup yields CDR1 LGHDT and CDR2 YNNKEL (reference sequence). The CDR3 sequence is CASSQEWATNEKLFF. CDR3 DNA: TGTGCCAGCAGCCAAGAATGGGCAACTAATGAAAAACTGTTTTTT.

The table lists this clonotype with a few counts. V and J are TRBV6-2 or TRBV6-3 and TRBJ2-7; a weak D match, TRBD2 (5 bases). The CDR3 covers 14 residues. Trimming cost V 2 bases and J 3 bases, with 11 bases left between them. Germline V gives CDR1 MNHEY, CDR2 SVGEGT. The CDR3 is CASSYPGTDYEQYF. The CDR3, as DNA: TGTGCCAGCAGTTACCCGGGAACCGACTACGAGCAGTACTTC.

The chain has TRBV12-3 or TRBV12-4 and TRBJ1-6; the D is unclear. The CDR3 totals 12 residues. Trimming left V 5 bases short and J 14 bases short, with 13 bases between. The CDR3 DNA reads TGTGCCAGCAGTAGGCCCAACCGCGCCCTCCACTTT. It yields the protein CASSRPNRALHF.